This T cell receptor (beta chain) comes out of a study of neurological immune-mediated disorders. At least ten counts were recorded for this clonotype. The antigen is unknown. TCRdb re-derived calls from the 5' RACE reads in MiXCR, one entry per CDR3 protein. Of 65,000 to 95,000 distinct CDR3 sequences listed, nearly 6% are singletons. Study-level points and caveats: The repertoires of 18 of 34 multiple sclerosis patients fell into one related-CDR3 cluster (a possible signature) under phylogenetic grouping. With the multiple sclerosis repertoire cluster, none of the clinical or MRI features showed an association.

Indicated time point: longitudinal time-point 2. Germline lookup yields CDR1 SEHNR and CDR2 FQNEAQ (reference sequence). The V segment lost 5 bases and the J segment 6 bases; nucleotides outside the gene matches: 10. The CDR3 extends over 16 amino acids. The sample comprised PBMCs. The V and J genes are TRBV7-9 and TRBJ1-6, with 7 bases matching TRBD1. This sequence was found in a woman in her fifties or sixties with multiple sclerosis. The CDR3 loop reads CASSPSPGQPNSPLHF. CDR3 sequence (DNA): TGTGCCAGCAGCCCCAGCCCGGGACAGCCTAATTCACCCCTCCACTTT.